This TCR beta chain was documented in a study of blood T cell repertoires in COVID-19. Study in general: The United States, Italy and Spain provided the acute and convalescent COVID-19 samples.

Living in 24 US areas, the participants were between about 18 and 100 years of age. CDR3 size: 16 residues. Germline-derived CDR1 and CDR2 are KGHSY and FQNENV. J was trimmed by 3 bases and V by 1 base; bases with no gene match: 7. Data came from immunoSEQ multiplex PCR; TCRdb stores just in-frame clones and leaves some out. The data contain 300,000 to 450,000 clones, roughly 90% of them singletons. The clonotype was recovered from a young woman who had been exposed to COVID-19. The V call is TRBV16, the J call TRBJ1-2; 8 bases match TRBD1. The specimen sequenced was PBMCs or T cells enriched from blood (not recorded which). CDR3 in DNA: TGTGCCAGCAGCCAATGGGCACAGGGGGGAGACTATGGCTACACCTTC. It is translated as CASSQWAQGGDYGYTF.